The 10 T cell receptor beta chains presented below share a single source sample, sequenced in a study of blood T cell repertoires in COVID-19 (dated by TCRdb to 2018 to 2021). Library construction relied on the immunoSEQ multiplex PCR assay. In TCRdb, the immuneACCESS table is reduced to in-frame sequences with V and J assigned. These tables do not hold every clone; where another copy was compared, an unresolved V gene accounts for under half, and the others remain unexplained. This sample gives roughly 150,000 clones in total; around 75% of them show up just once. The ten largest account for roughly 13% of the sample. The sequenced material came from peripheral blood. These TCRs come from a woman older than 75 with acute or convalescent COVID-19.

The chain combines TRBV19 with TRBJ1-5; no clear D gene. This CDR3 comprises 13 residues. CDR1 and CDR2 (germline): LNHDA, SQIVND (reference sequence). V dropped 8 bases and J dropped 3 bases, with 11 bases sitting between them. In DNA form, the CDR3 reads TGTGCCAGTCAACTTCTCCCCAATCAGCCCCAGCATTTT. Encoded protein: CASQLLPNQPQHF.

The CDR3 region has the DNA TGTGCCAGCAGTCCCCTCCAGGGTATCGCAGATACGCAGTATTTT. It translates to CASSPLQGIADTQYF. V is TRBV6-5 and J is TRBJ2-3; a possible D gene is TRBD1 (5 bases). CDR3 length equals 15 residues. V was pared by 5 bases and J by 4 bases, with 16 bases between. The germline gives CDR1 MNHEY, CDR2 SVGAGI.

Worth noting for this clone: One end of the junction is discordant with germline, which a read error may explain. The chain is built from TRBV30 and TRBJ2-7, with D tentatively TRBD2 (5 bases). The germline gives CDR1 GTSNPN, CDR2 SVGIG (reference sequence). The CDR3 length is 12 residues. CDR3 DNA sequence: TGTGCCTGGAGTGTATCAAGGGAGCCAGCTAGGTTC. The encoded protein is CAWSVSREPARF. Supplemented by reference TRBV30 and TRBJ2-7, the full variable domain reads SQTIHQWPATLVQPVGSPLSLECTVEGTSNPNLYWYRQAAGRGLQLLFYSVGIGQISSEVPQNLSASRPQDRQFILSSKKLLLSDSGFYLCAWSVSREPARFGPGTRLTVT.

This clone was counted between two and nine times. The V and J genes are TRBV2 and TRBJ1-2; 7 bases fit TRBD1. The CDR3 contains 16 residues. CDR1 is SNHLY and CDR2 is FYNNEI in the germline V gene. J was trimmed by 2 bases and V by 6 bases; bases with no gene match: 12. The CDR3 here is CASSRSTGVANYGYTF. The DNA for the CDR3 is TGTGCCAGCAGCCGCTCCACAGGGGTTGCCAACTATGGCTACACCTTC.

CDR3 amino acids: CASSSGYGYTF. In nucleotides, the CDR3 is TGTGCCAGCAGTTCGGGGTATGGCTACACCTTC. The gene calls are TRBV12-3 or TRBV12-4 and TRBJ1-2, with D unclear. The CDR3 contains 11 residues. Between the trimmed V and J ends, which lost 4 bases and 5 bases, there was a span of 5 bases.

V is TRBV29-1 and J is TRBJ2-2; 10 bases map to TRBD2. The J segment lost 0 bases and the V segment lost 4 bases, leaving 8 bases of the junction unmatched. CDR3 length equals 17 residues. CDR1 SQVTM and CDR2 ANQGSEA come from the germline V gene. The DNA for the CDR3 is TGCAGCGTTGGGTCAGGGACTAGCGTAACGAACACCGGGGAGCTGTTTTTT. Protein product: CSVGSGTSVTNTGELFF.

The chain joins TRBV6-5 to TRBJ1-5; 10 bases are shared with TRBD1. In germline, CDR1 is MNHEY, CDR2 SVGAGI. Germline trimming cut 9 bases from V and 4 bases from J; bases unmatched to any gene: 6. CDR3 length: 14 residues. Here the CDR3 reads CASKRQGANQPQHF. CDR3 DNA: TGTGCCAGTAAACGACAGGGGGCTAATCAGCCCCAGCATTTT.

In this sample, this clone turned up a few times. The chain is built from TRBV18 and TRBJ1-1, with 9 nucleotides matching TRBD1. The CDR3 runs to 16 residues. Per the germline V gene, CDR1 is KGHSH and CDR2 is LQKENI. Trimming removed 0 bases from V and 7 bases from J; junction bases left unmatched: 9. CDR3 loop: CASSPPGQGLGREAFF. For the CDR3, the DNA is TGTGCCAGCTCACCACCGGGACAGGGTCTGGGCCGTGAAGCTTTCTTT.

The rearrangement joins TRBV7-3 to TRBJ2-5; 8 bases align to TRBD2. The V gene's germline CDR1 is SGHTA and CDR2 FQGTGA. This CDR3 contains 15 residues. J lost 1 base, V lost 3 bases, and 4 bases had no gene match. CDR3 residues: CASSFAGGPQETQYF. The CDR3 bases are TGTGCCAGCAGCTTTGCGGGAGGTCCCCAAGAGACCCAGTACTTC.

This clone was detected only once. The chain combines TRBV4-2 with TRBJ2-3; 9 bases match TRBD2. V dropped 2 bases and J dropped 4; count of bases not matched to a gene: 13. The CDR3 length is 18 residues. Germline CDR1 LGHNA, CDR2 YNFKEQ. CDR3 sequence reads: CASSQIQAGGLGADTQYF. Here the CDR3 DNA reads TGTGCCAGCAGCCAAATTCAGGCGGGGGGGCTGGGGGCAGATACGCAGTATTTT.